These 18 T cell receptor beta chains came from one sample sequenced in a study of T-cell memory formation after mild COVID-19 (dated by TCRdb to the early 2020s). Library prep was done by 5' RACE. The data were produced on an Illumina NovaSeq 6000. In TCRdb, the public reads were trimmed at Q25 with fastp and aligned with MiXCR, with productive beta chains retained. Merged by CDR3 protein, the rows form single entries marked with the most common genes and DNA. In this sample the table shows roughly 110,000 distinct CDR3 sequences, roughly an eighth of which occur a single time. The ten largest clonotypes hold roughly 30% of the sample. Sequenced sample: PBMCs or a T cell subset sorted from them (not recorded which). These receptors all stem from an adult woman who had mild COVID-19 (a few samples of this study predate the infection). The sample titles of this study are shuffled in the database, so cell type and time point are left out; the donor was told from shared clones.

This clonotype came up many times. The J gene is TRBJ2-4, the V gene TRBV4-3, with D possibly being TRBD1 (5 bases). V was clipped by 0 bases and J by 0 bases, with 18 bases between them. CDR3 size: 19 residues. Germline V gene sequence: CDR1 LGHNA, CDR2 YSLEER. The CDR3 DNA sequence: TGCGCCAGCAGCCAAGATGGGGCTTCTGTCGTCCTAGCCAAAAACATTCAGTACTTC. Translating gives CASSQDGASVVLAKNIQYF.

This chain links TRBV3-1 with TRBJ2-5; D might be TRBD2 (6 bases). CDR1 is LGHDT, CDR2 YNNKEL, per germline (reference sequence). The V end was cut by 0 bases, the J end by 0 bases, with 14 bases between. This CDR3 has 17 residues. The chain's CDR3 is CASSQDGRGPYQETQYF. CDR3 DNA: TGTGCCAGCAGCCAAGATGGGCGGGGCCCATACCAAGAGACCCAGTACTTC.

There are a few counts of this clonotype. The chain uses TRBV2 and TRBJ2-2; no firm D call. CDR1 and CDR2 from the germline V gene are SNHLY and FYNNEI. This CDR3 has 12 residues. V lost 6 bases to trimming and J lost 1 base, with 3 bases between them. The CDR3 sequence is CASRLNTGELFF. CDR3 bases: TGTGCCAGCAGACTGAACACCGGGGAGCTGTTTTTT.

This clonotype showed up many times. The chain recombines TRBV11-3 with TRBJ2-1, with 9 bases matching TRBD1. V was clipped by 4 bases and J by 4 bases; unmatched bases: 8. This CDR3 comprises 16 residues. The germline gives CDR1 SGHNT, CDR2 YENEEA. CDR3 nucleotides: TGTGCCAGCAGCTCGGTCCGGGACAGGGCGTACAATGAGCAGTTCTTC. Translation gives CASSSVRDRAYNEQFF. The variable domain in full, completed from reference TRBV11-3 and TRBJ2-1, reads EAGVVQSPRYKIIEKKQPVAFWCNPISGHNTLYWYLQNLGQGPELLIRYENEEAVDDSQLPKDRFSAERLKGVDSTLKIQPAELGDSAVYLCASSSVRDRAYNEQFFGPGTRLTVL.

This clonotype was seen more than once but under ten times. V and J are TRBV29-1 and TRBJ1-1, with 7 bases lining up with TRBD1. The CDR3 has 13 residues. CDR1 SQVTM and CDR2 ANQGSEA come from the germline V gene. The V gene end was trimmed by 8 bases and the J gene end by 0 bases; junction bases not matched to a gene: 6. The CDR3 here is CSSQGGVNTEAFF. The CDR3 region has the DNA TGCAGCTCCCAGGGGGGAGTGAACACTGAAGCTTTCTTT.

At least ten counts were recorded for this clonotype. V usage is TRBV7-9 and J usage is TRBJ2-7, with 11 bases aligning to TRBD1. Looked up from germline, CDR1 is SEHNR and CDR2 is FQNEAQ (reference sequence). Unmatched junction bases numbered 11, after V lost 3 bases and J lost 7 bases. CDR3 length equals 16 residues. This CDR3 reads CASSFSPGQGALEQYF. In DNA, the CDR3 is TGTGCCAGCAGCTTTTCCCCCGGACAGGGGGCGCTTGAGCAGTACTTC.

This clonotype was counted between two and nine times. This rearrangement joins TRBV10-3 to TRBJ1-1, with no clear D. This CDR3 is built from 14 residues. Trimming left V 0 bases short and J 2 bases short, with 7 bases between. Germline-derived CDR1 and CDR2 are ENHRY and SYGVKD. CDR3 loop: CAISESRGNTEAFF. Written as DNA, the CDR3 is TGTGCCATCAGTGAGTCGCGGGGAAACACTGAAGCTTTCTTT.

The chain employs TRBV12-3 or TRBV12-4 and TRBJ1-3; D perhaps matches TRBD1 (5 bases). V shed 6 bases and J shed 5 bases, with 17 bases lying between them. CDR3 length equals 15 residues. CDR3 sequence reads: CASSPGTAIRNTIYF. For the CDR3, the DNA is TGTGCCAGCAGCCCCGGGACCGCAATTCGAAACACCATATATTTT.

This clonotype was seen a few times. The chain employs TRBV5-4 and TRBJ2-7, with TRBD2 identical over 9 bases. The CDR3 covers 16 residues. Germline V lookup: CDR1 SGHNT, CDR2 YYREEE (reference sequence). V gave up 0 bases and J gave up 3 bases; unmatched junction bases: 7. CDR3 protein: CASSLGGRTSVYEQYF. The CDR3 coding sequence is TGTGCCAGCAGCTTGGGTGGGAGGACTAGCGTCTACGAGCAGTACTTC.

The CDR3, as DNA: TGTGCCAGCACCCCCGGGGGGGACAGTACCTACGAGCAGTACTTC. Its translation: CASTPGGDSTYEQYF. This chain links TRBV9 with TRBJ2-7, with D perhaps TRBD2 (8 bases). Deletions cut 6 bases from V and 2 bases from J, with 18 bases between. This CDR3 has 15 amino acids. The V gene's germline CDR1 is SGDLS and CDR2 YYNGEE.

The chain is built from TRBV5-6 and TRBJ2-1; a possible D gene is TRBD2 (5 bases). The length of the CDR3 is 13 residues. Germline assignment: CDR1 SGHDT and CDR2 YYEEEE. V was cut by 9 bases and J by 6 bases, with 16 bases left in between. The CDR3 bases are TGTGCCACCGAGGAGGCTAGCAGCAATGAGCAGTTCTTC. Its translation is CATEEASSNEQFF.

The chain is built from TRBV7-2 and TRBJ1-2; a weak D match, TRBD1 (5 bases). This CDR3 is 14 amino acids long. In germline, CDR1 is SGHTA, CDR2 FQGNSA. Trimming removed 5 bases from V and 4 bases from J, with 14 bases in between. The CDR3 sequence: CASSPGLGLYGYTF. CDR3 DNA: TGTGCCAGCAGCCCAGGCTTGGGGCTCTATGGCTACACCTTC.

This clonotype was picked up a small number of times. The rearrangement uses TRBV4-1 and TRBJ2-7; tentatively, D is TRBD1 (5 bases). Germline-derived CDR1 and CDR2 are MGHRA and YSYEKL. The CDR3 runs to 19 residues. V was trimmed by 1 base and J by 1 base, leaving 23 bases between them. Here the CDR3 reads CASSQAAQSWATVSYEQYF. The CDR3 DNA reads TGCGCCAGCAGCCAAGCGGCTCAAAGCTGGGCGACAGTTTCCTACGAGCAGTACTTC.

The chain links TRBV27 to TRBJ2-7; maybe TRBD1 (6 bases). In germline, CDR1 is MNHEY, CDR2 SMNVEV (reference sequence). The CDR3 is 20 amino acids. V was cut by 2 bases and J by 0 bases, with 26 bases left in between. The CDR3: CASSLGKDRSGSLYSYEQYF. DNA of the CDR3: TGTGCCAGCAGTTTAGGAAAAGACAGGTCAGGTTCCTTGTACTCCTACGAGCAGTACTTC.

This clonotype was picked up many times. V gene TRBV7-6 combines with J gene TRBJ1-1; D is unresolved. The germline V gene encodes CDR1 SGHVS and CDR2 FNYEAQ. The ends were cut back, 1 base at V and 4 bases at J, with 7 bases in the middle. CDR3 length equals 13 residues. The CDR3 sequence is CASSLVLATEAFF. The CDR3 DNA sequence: TGTGCCAGCAGCTTAGTTTTGGCCACTGAAGCTTTCTTT.

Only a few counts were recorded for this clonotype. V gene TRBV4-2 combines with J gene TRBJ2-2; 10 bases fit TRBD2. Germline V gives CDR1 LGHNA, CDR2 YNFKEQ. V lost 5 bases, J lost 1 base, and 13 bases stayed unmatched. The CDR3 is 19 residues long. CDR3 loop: CASSSKTGSGRLNTGELFF. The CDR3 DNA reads TGTGCCAGCAGCTCCAAAACCGGTAGCGGGAGGCTGAACACCGGGGAGCTGTTTTTT.

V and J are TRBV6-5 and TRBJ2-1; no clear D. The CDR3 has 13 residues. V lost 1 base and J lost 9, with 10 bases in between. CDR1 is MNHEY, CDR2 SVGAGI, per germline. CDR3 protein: CASSYFLGSEQFF. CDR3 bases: TGTGCCAGCAGTTACTTCCTGGGCAGTGAGCAGTTCTTC.

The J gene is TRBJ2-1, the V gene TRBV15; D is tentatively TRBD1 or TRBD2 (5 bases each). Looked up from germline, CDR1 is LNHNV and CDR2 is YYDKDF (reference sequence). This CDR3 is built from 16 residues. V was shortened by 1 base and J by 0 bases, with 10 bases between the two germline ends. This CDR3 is CATSRVPGPSYNEQFF. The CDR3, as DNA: TGTGCCACCAGCAGAGTACCGGGACCCTCCTACAATGAGCAGTTCTTC. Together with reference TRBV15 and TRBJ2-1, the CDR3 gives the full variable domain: DAMVIQNPRYQVTQFGKPVTLSCSQTLNHNVMYWYQQKSSQAPKLLFHYYDKDFNNEADTPDNFQSRRPNTSFCFLDIRSPGLGDTAMYLCATSRVPGPSYNEQFFGPGTRLTVL.